Reported below is one TCR beta chain. Its antigen is not known. Libraries were prepared by immunoSEQ multiplex PCR; TCRdb keeps only in-frame clonotypes and omits some of them. Here the sample spans about 26,000 clones, around four fifths being singletons. This sample was taken from a study of T cells in localized non-small cell lung cancer. Study results and limitations: Adjacent lung exhibited a median of about 50 among the 100 most abundant tumor clones. Higher blood T cell density went with longer overall survival. Heterogeneity within the tumor remains possible, as just one region underwent sequencing. Uninvolved adjacent lung had the highest recorded T cell clonality, with tumor below it.

V dropped 6 bases and J dropped 3; count of bases not matched to a gene: 10. This CDR3 contains 15 residues. CDR1 is MNHEY and CDR2 is SVGAGI in the germline V gene. The sequencing used peripheral blood, collected before any cancer treatment. The TCR originated in a woman aged 40-70 years with stage I lung adenocarcinoma. V usage is TRBV6-5 and J usage is TRBJ1-1, with 7 bases matching TRBD1. The CDR3 sequence is CASSRQNRGDTEAFF. The CDR3 nucleotides read TGTGCCAGCAGCAGACAAAACAGGGGCGACACTGAAGCTTTCTTT.